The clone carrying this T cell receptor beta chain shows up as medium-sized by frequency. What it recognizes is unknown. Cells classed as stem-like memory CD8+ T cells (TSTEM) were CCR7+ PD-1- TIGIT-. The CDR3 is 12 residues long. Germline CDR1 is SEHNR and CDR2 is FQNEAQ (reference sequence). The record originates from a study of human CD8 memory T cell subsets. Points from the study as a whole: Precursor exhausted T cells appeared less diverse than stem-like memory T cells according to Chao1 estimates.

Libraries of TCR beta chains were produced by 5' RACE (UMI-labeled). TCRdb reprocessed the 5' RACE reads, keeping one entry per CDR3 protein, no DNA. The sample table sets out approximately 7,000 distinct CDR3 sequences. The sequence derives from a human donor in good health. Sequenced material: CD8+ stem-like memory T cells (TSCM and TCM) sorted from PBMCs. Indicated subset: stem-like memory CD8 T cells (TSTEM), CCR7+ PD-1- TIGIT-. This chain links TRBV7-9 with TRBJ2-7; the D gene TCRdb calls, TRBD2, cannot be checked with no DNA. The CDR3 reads CATSTSGYEQYF.